Listed here are 3 T cell receptor beta chains from one sample, sequenced in a study of PD-1 blockade in classical Hodgkin lymphoma. The table came from immunoSEQ multiplex PCR; TCRdb's copy has only in-frame clones and leaves some out. Among about 38,000 clones listed, about three quarters were seen once. Documented time point: cycle 4 day 1 (C4D1), after five to seven weeks of nivolumab. Every patient experienced relapse after autologous stem cell transplantation, and brentuximab vedotin exposure varied. The specimen comprised peripheral blood mononuclear cells (PBMCs), sampled before the fourth cycle of nivolumab. The receptors were sampled from a human donor with classical Hodgkin lymphoma.

This chain links TRBV2 with TRBJ2-2, with D possibly being TRBD1 or TRBD2 (5 bases each). Germline-derived CDR1 and CDR2 are SNHLY and FYNNEI. The CDR3 sequence is 15 residues long. V was clipped by 5 bases and J by 2 bases, with 12 bases between them. CDR3 in DNA: TGTGCCAGCAGTCGGGACCGCCTAAACACCGGGGAGCTGTTTTTT. It codes for CASSRDRLNTGELFF.

This clone was observed a handful of times. Here the CDR3 DNA reads TGTGCCAGCTCAACTTTTCGACAGGCGTTTAATGAAAAACTGTTTTTT. It specifies CASSTFRQAFNEKLFF. This chain connects TRBV18 to TRBJ1-4; weak D call: TRBD1 (6 bases). The V end lost 5 bases, the J end lost 4 bases, and 17 bases lay between the germline ends. CDR1 is KGHSH and CDR2 is LQKENI in the germline V gene. The CDR3 has 16 residues. Full variable domain (remainder filled in from reference TRBV18 and TRBJ1-4): NAGVMQNPRHLVRRRGQEARLRCSPMKGHSHVYWYRQLPEEGLKFMVYLQKENIIDESGMPKERFSAEFPKEGPSILRIQQVVRGDSAAYFCASSTFRQAFNEKLFFGSGTQLSVL.

This clone was observed once. This CDR3 is CASGHYRGPIGYTF. In nucleotides, the CDR3 is TGTGCTAGTGGTCATTACAGGGGACCTATAGGCTACACCTTC. J is TRBJ1-2 and V is TRBV12-5, with TRBD1 matching 7 bases. The CDR3 extends over 14 amino acids. The V segment lost 5 bases and the J segment 8 bases; nucleotides outside the gene matches: 11. The germline CDR1 and CDR2 sequences are LGHNT and FRNRAP.